This T cell receptor (beta chain) was recorded in a study of blood T cell repertoires in COVID-19. TCRdb's copy holds only in-frame clones and misses some; the assay was immunoSEQ multiplex PCR. The data hold approximately 390,000 clones, with more than 70% observed a single time. The specimen was peripheral blood. This receptor was taken from a woman aged 60 to 75 with COVID-19, enrolled during active disease.

The CDR3 protein is CASSGVRGLGTEAFF. In nucleotides, the CDR3 is TGTGCCAGCAGTGGAGTCAGGGGGCTAGGTACTGAAGCTTTCTTT. J is TRBJ1-1 and V is TRBV25-1; 8 bases align to TRBD1. With V trimmed by 4 bases and J by 5 bases, 9 bases remained unmatched. The V gene's germline CDR1 is MGHDK and CDR2 SYGVNS. This CDR3 comprises 15 residues.